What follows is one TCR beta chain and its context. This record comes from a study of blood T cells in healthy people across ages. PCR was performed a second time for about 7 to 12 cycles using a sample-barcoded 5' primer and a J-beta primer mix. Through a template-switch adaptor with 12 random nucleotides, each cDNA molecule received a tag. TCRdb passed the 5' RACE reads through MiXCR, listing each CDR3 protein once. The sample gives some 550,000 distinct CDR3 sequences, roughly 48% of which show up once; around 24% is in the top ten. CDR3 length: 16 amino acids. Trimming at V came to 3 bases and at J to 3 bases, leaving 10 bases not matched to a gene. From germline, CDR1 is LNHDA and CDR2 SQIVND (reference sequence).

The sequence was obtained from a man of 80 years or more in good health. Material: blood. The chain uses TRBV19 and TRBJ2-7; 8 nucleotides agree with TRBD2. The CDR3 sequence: CASSMPRSGSLYEQYF. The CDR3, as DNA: TGTGCCAGTAGTATGCCGAGGAGCGGGAGCCTCTACGAGCAGTACTTC.